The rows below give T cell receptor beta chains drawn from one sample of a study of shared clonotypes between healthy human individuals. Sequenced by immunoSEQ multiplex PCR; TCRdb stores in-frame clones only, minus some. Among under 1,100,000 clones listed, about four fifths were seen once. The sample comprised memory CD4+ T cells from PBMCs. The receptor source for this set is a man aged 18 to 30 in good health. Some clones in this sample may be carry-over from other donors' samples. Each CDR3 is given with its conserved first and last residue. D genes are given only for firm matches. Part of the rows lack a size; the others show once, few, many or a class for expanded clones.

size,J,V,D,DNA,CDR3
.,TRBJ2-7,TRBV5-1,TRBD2,TGCGCCAGCAGCTTGGGGCAGCGGGAGGGTGGTGAGCAGTACTTC,CASSLGQREGGEQYF
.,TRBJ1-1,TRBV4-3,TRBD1,TGCGCCAGCAGCCAAGTATTACCAGGGGGCCAGATCATGAACACTGAAGCTTTCTTT,CASSQVLPGGQIMNTEAFF
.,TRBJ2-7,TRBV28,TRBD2,TGTGCCAGCACCCTAGCGGGAGGGCCAGGAAACGAGCAGTACTTC,CASTLAGGPGNEQYF
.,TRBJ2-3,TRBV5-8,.,TGTGCCAGCAACGAGGAGTGGAGCACAGATACGCAGTATTTT,CASNEEWSTDTQYF
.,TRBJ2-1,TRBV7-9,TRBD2,TGTGCCAGCAGCTTAATCTCGGGCGGGAGAAGGAATGAGCAGTTCTTC,CASSLISGGRRNEQFF
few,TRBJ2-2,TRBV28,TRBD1,TGTGCTAGCGGGACAGGGGGCACCGGGGAGCTGTTTTTT,CASGTGGTGELFF
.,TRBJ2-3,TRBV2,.,TGTGCCAGCAGTGAAAAAGCGGTTGGGGCAGATACGCAGTATTTT,CASSEKAVGADTQYF
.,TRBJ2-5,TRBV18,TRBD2,TGTGCCAGCTCACGGACTAGCGGAAGGGAGACCCAGTACTTC,CASSRTSGRETQYF
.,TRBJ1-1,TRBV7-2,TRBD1,TGTGCCAGCAGCTCACAGGGGGCGCGGGAAAGCACTGAAGCTTTCTTT,CASSSQGARESTEAFF
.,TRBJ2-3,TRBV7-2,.,TGTGCCAGCAGCTCCCAAACTGCATGGGATACGCAGTATTTT,CASSSQTAWDTQYF
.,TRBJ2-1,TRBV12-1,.,TGTGCCAGCAGGGAGAGGGCAGAGTTCTTC,CASRERAEFF
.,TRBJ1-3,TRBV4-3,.,TGCGCCAGCAGCCAAGAAAAGGGAAACACCATATATTTT,CASSQEKGNTIYF
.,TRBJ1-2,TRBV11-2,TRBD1,TGTGCCAGCAGCCATACAGGGGGCGCAGGGGGCTACACCTTC,CASSHTGGAGGYTF
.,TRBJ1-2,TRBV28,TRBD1,TGTGCCACGACGGGGACAGCCGGTCGTGGCTACACCTTC,CATTGTAGRGYTF
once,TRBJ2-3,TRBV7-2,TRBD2,TGTGCCAGCAGCATCTTAGCGGGAGGTACAGATACGCAGTATTTT,CASSILAGGTDTQYF
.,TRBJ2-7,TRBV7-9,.,TGTGCCAGCAGCCTAAGGCCCTACGAGCAGTACTTC,CASSLRPYEQYF
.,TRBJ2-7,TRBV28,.,TGTGCCAGCAGGGCAGAGAACCGGTGGTACGAGCAGTACTTC,CASRAENRWYEQYF
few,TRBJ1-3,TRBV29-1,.,TGCAGCGTTGATGAGGGAATAGGTGGAAACACCATATATTTT,CSVDEGIGGNTIYF
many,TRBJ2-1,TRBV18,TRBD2,TGTGCCAGCTCACCCGTAGCGGGAGGGTCCTACAATGAGCAGTTCTTC,CASSPVAGGSYNEQFF
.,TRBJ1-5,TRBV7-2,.,TGTGCCAGCAGCCTCTACAGGGATAATCAGCCCCAGCATTTT,CASSLYRDNQPQHF
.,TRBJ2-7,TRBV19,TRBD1,TGTGCCAGTCGGCGTAGACAGGGGGTGTACGAGCAGTACTTC,CASRRRQGVYEQYF
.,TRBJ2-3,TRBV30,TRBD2,TGTGCCTGGGAAGCGGGATGGGACACAGATACGCAGTATTTT,CAWEAGWDTDTQYF
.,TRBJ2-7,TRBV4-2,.,TGTGCCAGCAGCCAAGGGACAGCAACCTACGAGCAGTACTTC,CASSQGTATYEQYF
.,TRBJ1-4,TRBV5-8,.,TGTGCCAGCAGCTTGGGGGTCGGAGACAGGCCCCTTAATGAAAAACTGTTTTTT,CASSLGVGDRPLNEKLFF
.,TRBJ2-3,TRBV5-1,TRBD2,TGCGCCAGCAGCCTGTCCCCCCTGGTGGGTAGCGGGCTTTCAGATACGCAGTATTTT,CASSLSPLVGSGLSDTQYF
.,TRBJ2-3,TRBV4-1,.,TGCGCCAGCAGCTTAAAGAGGGGCCCCACAGATACGCAGTATTTT,CASSLKRGPTDTQYF
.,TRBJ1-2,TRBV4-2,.,TGTGCCAGCAGCCAAGATAGTGAATCAAGGGCGGGGGGCTACACCTTC,CASSQDSESRAGGYTF
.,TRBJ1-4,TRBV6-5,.,TGTGCCAGCAGCCGACCAGGGTTTAGTGAAAAACTGTTTTTT,CASSRPGFSEKLFF
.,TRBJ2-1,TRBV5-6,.,TGTGCCAGCAGCTTGCGGGGGAGCTCCTACAATGAGCAGTTCTTC,CASSLRGSSYNEQFF
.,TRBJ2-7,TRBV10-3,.,TGTGCCATCAGTGAGTCTCAGGGCAGGGCCTACGAGCAGTACTTC,CAISESQGRAYEQYF
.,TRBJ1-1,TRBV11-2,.,TGTGCCAGCAGCTTGGGTATCTCTGAAGCTTTCTTT,CASSLGISEAFF
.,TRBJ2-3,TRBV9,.,TGTGCCAGCAGCGTAGCAGGGATGAGGGGAGATACGCAGTATTTT,CASSVAGMRGDTQYF
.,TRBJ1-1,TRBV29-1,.,TGCAGCGTTGGAGGTTACGGAACTGAAGCTTTCTTT,CSVGGYGTEAFF
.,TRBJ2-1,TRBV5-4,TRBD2,TGTGCCAGCAGCTCCCCGACTAGCGGGAGGGCCAATGAGCAGTTCTTC,CASSSPTSGRANEQFF
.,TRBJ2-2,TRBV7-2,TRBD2,TGTGCCAGCAGCTGGGGATGGACTAGCGGGAGTCTCACCGGGGAGCTGTTTTTT,CASSWGWTSGSLTGELFF
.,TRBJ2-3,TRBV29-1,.,TGCAGCGTTCAGGATCAGGGCACAGATACGCAGTATTTT,CSVQDQGTDTQYF
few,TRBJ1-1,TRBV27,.,TGTGCCAGCAGCTCGGGGCAGGCGAACACTGAAGCTTTCTTT,CASSSGQANTEAFF
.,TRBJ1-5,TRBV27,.,TGTGCCAGCAAAGTCTCAGGGAGCAATCAGCCCCAGCATTTT,CASKVSGSNQPQHF
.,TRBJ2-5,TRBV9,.,TGTGCCAGCAGCGTATTCGGTACTAGCAGGGGAGGAGAGACCCAGTACTTC,CASSVFGTSRGGETQYF
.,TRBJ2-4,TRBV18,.,TGTGCCAGCTCACCACCTCAAGGCATTCAGTACTTC,CASSPPQGIQYF
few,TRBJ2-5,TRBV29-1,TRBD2,TGCAGCGTTGAATATCGGGGGGGAGAGACCCAGTACTTC,CSVEYRGGETQYF
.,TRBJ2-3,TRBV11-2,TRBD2,TGTGCCAGCAGCTTAGCGGCGGGAGGGGGGGTCACAGATACGCAGTATTTT,CASSLAAGGGVTDTQYF